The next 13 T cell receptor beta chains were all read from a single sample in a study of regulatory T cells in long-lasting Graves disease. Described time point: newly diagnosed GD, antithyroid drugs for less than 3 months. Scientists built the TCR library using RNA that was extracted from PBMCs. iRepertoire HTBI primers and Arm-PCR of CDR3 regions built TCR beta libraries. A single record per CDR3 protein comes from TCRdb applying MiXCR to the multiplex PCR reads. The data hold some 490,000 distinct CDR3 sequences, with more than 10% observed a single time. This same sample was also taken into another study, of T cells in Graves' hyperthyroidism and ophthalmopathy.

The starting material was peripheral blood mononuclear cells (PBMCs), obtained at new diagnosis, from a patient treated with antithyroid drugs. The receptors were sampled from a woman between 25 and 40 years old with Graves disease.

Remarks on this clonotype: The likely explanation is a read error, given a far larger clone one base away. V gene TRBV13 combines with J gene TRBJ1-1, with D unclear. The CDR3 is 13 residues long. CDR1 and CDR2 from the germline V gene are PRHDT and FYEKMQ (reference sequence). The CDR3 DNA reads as TGTGCCGGCAGCCCGATTGAGGGAGCGGTAGCTTTCTTT. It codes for CAGSPIEGAVAFF.

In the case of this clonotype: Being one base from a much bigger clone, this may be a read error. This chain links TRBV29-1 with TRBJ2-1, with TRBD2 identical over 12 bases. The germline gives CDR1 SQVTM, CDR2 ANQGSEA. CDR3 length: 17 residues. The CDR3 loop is CSVEFGLAGGLFNGQFF. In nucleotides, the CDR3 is TGCAGCGTTGAATTTGGTCTAGCGGGAGGGTTATTCAATGGGCAGTTCTTC.

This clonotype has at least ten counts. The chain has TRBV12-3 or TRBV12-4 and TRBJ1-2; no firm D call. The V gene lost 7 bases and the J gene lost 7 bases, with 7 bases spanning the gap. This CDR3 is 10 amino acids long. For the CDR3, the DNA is TGTGCCAGCAAAGGTGGTGGCTACACCTTC. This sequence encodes CASKGGGYTF.

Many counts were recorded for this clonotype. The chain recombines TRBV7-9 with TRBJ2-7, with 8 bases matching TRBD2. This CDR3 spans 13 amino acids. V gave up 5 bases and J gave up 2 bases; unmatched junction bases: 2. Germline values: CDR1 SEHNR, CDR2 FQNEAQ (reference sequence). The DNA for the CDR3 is TGTGCCAGCAGCCGGGGGGGAGCCTACGAGCAGTACTTC. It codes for CASSRGGAYEQYF.

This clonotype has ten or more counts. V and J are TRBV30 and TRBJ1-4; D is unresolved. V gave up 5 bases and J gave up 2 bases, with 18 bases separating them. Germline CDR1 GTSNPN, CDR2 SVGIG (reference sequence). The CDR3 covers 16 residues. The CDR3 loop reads CAWRRHRKLTNEKLFF. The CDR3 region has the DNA TGTGCCTGGCGGAGACATCGGAAGTTGACTAATGAAAAACTGTTTTTT.

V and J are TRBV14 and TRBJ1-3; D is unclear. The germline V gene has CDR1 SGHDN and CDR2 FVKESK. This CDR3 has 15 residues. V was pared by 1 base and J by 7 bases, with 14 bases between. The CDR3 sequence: CASSQGFAPWNTIYF. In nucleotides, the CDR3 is TGTGCCAGCAGCCAAGGATTTGCCCCGTGGAACACCATATATTTT.

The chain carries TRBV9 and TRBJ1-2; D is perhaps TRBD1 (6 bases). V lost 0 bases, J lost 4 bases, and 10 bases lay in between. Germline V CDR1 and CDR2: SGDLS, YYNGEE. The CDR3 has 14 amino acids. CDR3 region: CASSVGQGSYGYTF. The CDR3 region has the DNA TGTGCCAGCAGCGTAGGTCAGGGGAGCTATGGCTACACCTTC.

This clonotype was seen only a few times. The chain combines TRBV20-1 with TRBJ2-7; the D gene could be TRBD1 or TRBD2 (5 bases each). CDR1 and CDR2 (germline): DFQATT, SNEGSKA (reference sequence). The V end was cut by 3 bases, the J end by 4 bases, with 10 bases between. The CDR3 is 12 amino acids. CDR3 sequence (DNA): TGCAGTGCTAGGGGGACGAGGTACGAGCAGTACTTC. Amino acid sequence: CSARGTRYEQYF.

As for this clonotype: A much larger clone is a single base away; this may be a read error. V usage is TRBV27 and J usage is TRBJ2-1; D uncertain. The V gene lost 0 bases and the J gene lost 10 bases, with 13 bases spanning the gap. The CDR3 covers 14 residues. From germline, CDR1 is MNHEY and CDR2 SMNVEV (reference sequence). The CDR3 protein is CASSLSSRTYEQFF. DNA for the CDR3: TGTGCCAGCAGTTTATCGAGTAGGACCTACGAGCAGTTCTTC.

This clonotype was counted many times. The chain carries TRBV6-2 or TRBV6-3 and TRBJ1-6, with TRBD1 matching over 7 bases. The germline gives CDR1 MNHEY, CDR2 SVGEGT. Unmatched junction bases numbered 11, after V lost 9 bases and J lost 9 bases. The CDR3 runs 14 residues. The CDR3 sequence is CASFPTGYGSPLHF. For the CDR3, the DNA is TGTGCCAGTTTCCCGACAGGGTATGGTTCACCCCTCCACTTT.

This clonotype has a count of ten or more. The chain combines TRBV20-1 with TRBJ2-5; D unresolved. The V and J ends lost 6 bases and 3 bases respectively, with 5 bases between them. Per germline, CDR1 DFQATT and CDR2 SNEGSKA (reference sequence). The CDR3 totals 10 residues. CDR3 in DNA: TGCAGTGCCCACAAAGAGACCCAGTACTTC. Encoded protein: CSAHKETQYF.

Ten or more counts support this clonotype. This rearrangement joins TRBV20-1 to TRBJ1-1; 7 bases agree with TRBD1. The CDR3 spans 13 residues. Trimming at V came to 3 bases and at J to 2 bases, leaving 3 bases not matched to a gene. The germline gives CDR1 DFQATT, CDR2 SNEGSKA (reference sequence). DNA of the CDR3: TGCAGTGCTAGGCGACAGGGCAACACTGAAGCTTTCTTT. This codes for CSARRQGNTEAFF.

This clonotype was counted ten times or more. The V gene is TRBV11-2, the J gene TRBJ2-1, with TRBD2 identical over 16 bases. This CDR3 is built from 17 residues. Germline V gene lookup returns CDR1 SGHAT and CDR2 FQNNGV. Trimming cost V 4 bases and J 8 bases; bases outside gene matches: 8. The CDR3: CASSSGTSGRAAHEQFF. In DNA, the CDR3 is TGTGCCAGCAGCTCCGGGACTAGCGGGAGGGCCGCGCATGAGCAGTTCTTC.